This T cell receptor beta chain was recorded in a study of T cell changes during pregnancy in multiple sclerosis. This clone appeared once. Clones were read by immunoSEQ multiplex PCR, and TCRdb kept only the in-frame ones, dropping some. Among over 45,000 clones listed, 90% were seen once. The length of the CDR3 is 15 residues. The germline gives CDR1 SGHVS, CDR2 FQNEAQ. The trim removed 5 bases at V and 8 bases at J, leaving 10 bases unmatched. The chain carries TRBV7-8 and TRBJ2-3, with TRBD2 identical over 10 bases. This TCR came from a female donor in good health, enrolled as a control in a pregnancy study. Sequenced here: peripheral blood, sampled in the first trimester of pregnancy. This chain's CDR3 is CASSQLAGAGGTQYF. CDR3 DNA: TGTGCCAGCAGCCAGCTAGCGGGAGCCGGAGGTACGCAGTATTTT.